This T cell receptor (beta chain) was observed in a study of blood T cell repertoires in COVID-19. Turning to this clone: Other DNA sequences of this sample code for an identical CDR3.

V was pared by 0 bases and J by 5 bases, with 7 bases between. From germline, CDR1 is GTSNPN and CDR2 SVGIG (reference sequence). The CDR3 sequence is 12 residues long. Under the authors' procedure: For nucleated cells, counts were estimated from reference gene primer amplification. Data came from immunoSEQ multiplex PCR; TCRdb stores just in-frame clones and leaves some out. V and J calls plus clone size are reproduced from that table; the DNA served to infer D and trimming. The repertoire holds around 300,000 clones, with about nine tenths as singletons. The sequence was obtained from a woman between 35 and 50 years old who had recovered from COVID-19. Sample: PBMCs or T cells enriched from blood (not recorded which). V and J are TRBV30 and TRBJ1-1; D possibly corresponds to TRBD1 (5 bases). CDR3 sequence (DNA): TGTGCCTGGAGTGTGCGGGGGACTGAAGCTTTCTTT. This translates into CAWSVRGTEAFF.